There are many counts of the clone carrying this TCR beta chain. This entry is derived from a study of T cells after yellow fever vaccination. Study outcomes and limitations: Abundant clonotypes from the bulk population could have been carried over as contaminants into FACS-sorted repertoires.

CDR1 and CDR2 from the germline V gene are SGHVS and FQNEAQ. This CDR3 region has 16 residues. Trimming took off 0 bases at V and 7 bases at J, with 15 bases between the two ends. TCRdb re-called the 5' RACE reads through MiXCR, storing one row per CDR3 protein. The data hold 13,000 to 15,000 distinct CDR3 sequences, with 6% to 9.5% observed a single time. Material: PBMCs, either bulk or a sorted T-cell subset (CD4+, CD8+, memory, or dextramer-sorted; not recorded which), obtained on the day of the yellow fever booster vaccination. The rearrangement uses TRBV7-8 and TRBJ2-2, with D uncertain. This receptor was obtained from a man aged 18 to 29 who received the YFV17D yellow fever vaccine. CDR3 nucleotides: TGTGCCAGCAGCTTAGCGCCCTTGACCCTTGGCGGGGAGCTGTTTTTT. Translating gives CASSLAPLTLGGELFF.